This passage covers 21 T cell receptor beta chains from one sample sequenced in a study of blood T cell repertoires in COVID-19. Clones were read by immunoSEQ multiplex PCR, and TCRdb kept only the in-frame ones, dropping some. The sample records some 310,000 clones, approximately 87% being singletons. The sequencing sample was made of peripheral blood. The receptors come from a woman between 25 and 40 years old with COVID-19, enrolled during active disease.

Only one count was recorded for this clone. The rearrangement uses TRBV6-4 and TRBJ1-4; TRBD1 agrees at 9 bases. J lost 2 bases, V lost 8 bases, and 15 bases had no gene match. Per germline, CDR1 MRHNA and CDR2 SNTAGT. This CDR3 spans 18 amino acids. The DNA for the CDR3 is TGTGCCAGCCCCGAGGACAGGGGCGATCTTAGCACTAATGAAAAACTGTTTTTT. This sequence encodes CASPEDRGDLSTNEKLFF.

The J gene is TRBJ1-1, the V gene TRBV28; D is perhaps TRBD1 (6 bases). V was shortened by 6 bases and J by 5 bases, with 16 bases between the two germline ends. The CDR3 consists of 14 residues. Germline CDR1 reads MDHEN; CDR2 reads SYDVKM. The CDR3 loop reads CASSLRVGGTEAFF. For the CDR3, the DNA is TGTGCCAGCAGCCTAAGGGTAGGGGGAACTGAAGCTTTCTTT.

The V call is TRBV11-3, the J call TRBJ2-1; 14 nucleotides line up with TRBD2. This CDR3 spans 18 amino acids. Germline CDR1 and CDR2: SGHNT and YENEEA. V lost 5 bases to trimming and J lost 7 bases; unmatched junction nucleotides: 13. The CDR3 sequence is CASSPTSGLAGDENEQFF. CDR3 in DNA: TGTGCCAGCAGCCCAACCTCGGGACTAGCGGGGGATGAGAATGAGCAGTTCTTC.

The V call is TRBV19, the J call TRBJ1-5; possibly TRBD1 for D (5 bases). In germline, CDR1 is LNHDA, CDR2 SQIVND (reference sequence). Trimming stripped 1 base from V and 1 base from J, with 14 bases between. The CDR3 is made up of 17 amino acids. CDR3 nucleotides: TGTGCCAGTAGTATAGGGGGCAAGACGACGAGCAATCAGCCCCAGCATTTT. Translating gives CASSIGGKTTSNQPQHF.

This clone was recorded a few times. The chain couples TRBV4-2 to TRBJ1-5; no clear D. Trimming took off 3 bases at V and 2 bases at J, with 5 bases between the two ends. Germline assignment: CDR1 LGHNA and CDR2 YNFKEQ. The CDR3 extends over 13 amino acids. The CDR3 spells CASSHTGNQPQHF. In DNA, the CDR3 is TGTGCCAGCAGCCATACGGGCAATCAGCCCCAGCATTTT.

V usage is TRBV19 and J usage is TRBJ1-1, with unresolved D. This CDR3 region has 15 residues. With 4 bases removed from V and 1 base from J, the gap between germline ends came to 13 bases. Per the germline V gene, CDR1 is LNHDA and CDR2 is SQIVND (reference sequence). CDR3 amino acids: CASSTHRMANTEAFF. CDR3 nucleotides: TGTGCCAGTAGTACCCACCGCATGGCGAACACTGAAGCTTTCTTT. Using reference TRBV19 and TRBJ1-1 for the parts outside the CDR3, the full variable domain is DGGITQSPKYLFRKEGQNVTLSCEQNLNHDAMYWYRQDPGQGLRLIYYSQIVNDFQKGDIAEGYSVSREKKESFPLTVTSAQKNPTAFYLCASSTHRMANTEAFFGQGTRLTVV.

The genes are TRBV30 and TRBJ1-1; 9 bases are a match to TRBD1. Germline CDR1 is GTSNPN and CDR2 is SVGIG (reference sequence). This CDR3 has 15 amino acids. With V trimmed by 4 bases and J by 3 bases, 9 bases remained unmatched. In DNA, the CDR3 is TGTGCCTGGACAAGAACAGGGGGCGGATACACTGAAGCTTTCTTT. It translates to CAWTRTGGGYTEAFF.

This chain links TRBV28 with TRBJ2-1, with a possible D match to TRBD2 (6 bases). The CDR3 totals 13 residues. V shed 7 bases and J shed 9 bases, with 16 bases lying between them. CDR1 MDHEN and CDR2 SYDVKM come from the germline V gene. The CDR3 nucleotides are TGTGCCAGCATGGGGGGTGGCGTGGGTGAGCAGTTCTTC. It yields the protein CASMGGGVGEQFF.

The genes are TRBV4-1 and TRBJ2-5; 9 bases match TRBD1. CDR1 and CDR2 (germline): MGHRA, YSYEKL. V shed 6 bases and J 5 bases; nucleotides not matched to a gene: 7. CDR3 length equals 14 residues. CDR3 region: CASRLTGGAETQYF. The CDR3 nucleotides read TGCGCCAGCAGATTAACAGGGGGCGCGGAGACCCAGTACTTC.

The J gene is TRBJ1-2, the V gene TRBV30; 8 bases line up with TRBD1. The junction had 5 bases not matched to a gene; V was cut back by 0 bases and J by 5 bases. Per germline, CDR1 GTSNPN and CDR2 SVGIG (reference sequence). The CDR3 sequence is 14 residues long. CDR3 sequence reads: CAWSVQRQGYGYTF. CDR3 sequence (DNA): TGTGCCTGGAGTGTACAACGACAGGGGTATGGCTACACCTTC.

This chain joins TRBV19 and TRBJ2-7; no reliable D call. The V end lost 4 bases, the J end lost 6 bases, and 16 bases lay between the germline ends. The V gene's germline CDR1 is LNHDA and CDR2 SQIVND (reference sequence). The CDR3 is made up of 14 amino acids. The CDR3 spells CASSRFDSRLEQYF. Written as DNA, the CDR3 is TGTGCCAGTAGTAGGTTTGACTCGCGTCTCGAGCAGTACTTC.

The chain is built from TRBV5-1 and TRBJ1-6, with 10 nucleotides matching TRBD1. V gave up 2 bases and J gave up 7 bases; unmatched junction bases: 3. CDR3 size: 15 residues. CDR1 SGHRS and CDR2 YFSETQ come from the germline V gene. The chain's CDR3 is CASSFGQGGNSPLHF. The CDR3 DNA follows: TGCGCCAGCAGCTTCGGACAGGGGGGGAATTCACCCCTCCACTTT.

This clone was seen just once. The rearrangement joins TRBV5-8 to TRBJ1-5; no firm D call. V was cut by 4 bases and J by 3 bases, with 5 bases left in between. The CDR3 loop spans 12 amino acids. The germline V gene encodes CDR1 SGHTS and CDR2 YDEGEE. The CDR3 is CASSVVNQPQHF. The CDR3 nucleotides are TGTGCCAGCAGCGTCGTCAATCAGCCCCAGCATTTT.

CDR3 coding DNA: TGTGCCAGCAGCCAGTACACTAGCGAAAGCTCCTACGAGCAGTACTTC. It codes for CASSQYTSESSYEQYF. The chain employs TRBV4-2 and TRBJ2-7; 7 nucleotides align to TRBD2. Germline V lookup: CDR1 LGHNA, CDR2 YNFKEQ. V lost 3 bases and J lost 0; bases outside the gene matches: 8. This CDR3 contains 16 residues.

The V and J genes are TRBV10-3 and TRBJ1-5, with no clear D. Per the germline V gene, CDR1 is ENHRY and CDR2 is SYGVKD. V was shortened by 7 bases and J by 0 bases, with 13 bases between the two germline ends. CDR3 length: 15 residues. The CDR3 reads CAIMESGVSNQPQHF. The CDR3 coding sequence is TGTGCCATCATGGAGTCGGGAGTTAGCAATCAGCCCCAGCATTTT.

The chain uses TRBV7-9 and TRBJ2-7; 11 nucleotides line up with TRBD1. The CDR3 sequence is 16 residues long. The trim removed 5 bases at V and 1 base at J, leaving 7 bases unmatched. CDR1 SEHNR and CDR2 FQNEAQ come from the germline V gene (reference sequence). The CDR3 sequence: CASSLSGQGVSYEQYF. DNA for the CDR3: TGTGCCAGCAGCCTCTCGGGACAGGGGGTTTCCTACGAGCAGTACTTC.

This rearrangement joins TRBV5-1 to TRBJ1-3; 9 bases agree with TRBD1. V lost 5 bases and J lost 6; bases outside the gene matches: 6. The CDR3 spans 14 residues. CDR1 SGHRS and CDR2 YFSETQ come from the germline V gene. CDR3 sequence (DNA): TGCGCCAGCAGATGGGACAGGGAACTAAACACCATATATTTT. Translated: CASRWDRELNTIYF.

The chain combines TRBV30 with TRBJ1-3; TRBD1 might be the D (6 bases). Germline CDR1 is GTSNPN and CDR2 is SVGIG (reference sequence). The V end lost 5 bases, the J end lost 0 bases, and 11 bases lay between the germline ends. The CDR3 sequence is 14 residues long. This CDR3 is CAWAGQYSGNTIYF. CDR3 bases: TGTGCCTGGGCGGGACAATACTCTGGAAACACCATATATTTT.

The V and J genes are TRBV6-6 and TRBJ2-7, with 7 nucleotides matching TRBD1. The V gene end was trimmed by 6 bases and the J gene end by 1 base; junction bases not matched to a gene: 6. The CDR3 contains 14 residues. The germline V gene has CDR1 MNHNY and CDR2 SVGAGI (reference sequence). CDR3 protein: CASRWTGGSYEQYF. CDR3 DNA: TGTGCCAGCAGGTGGACAGGTGGATCCTACGAGCAGTACTTC.

The chain uses TRBV5-4 and TRBJ1-3, with D unresolved. CDR3 length equals 14 residues. The V gene lost 5 bases and the J gene lost 8 bases, with 17 bases spanning the gap. The germline V gene encodes CDR1 SGHNT and CDR2 YYREEE (reference sequence). CDR3 amino acids: CASSTPEQLDTIYF. The CDR3 DNA sequence: TGTGCCAGCAGTACACCGGAACAGTTGGACACCATATATTTT.

V usage is TRBV29-1 and J usage is TRBJ1-1, with D possibly being TRBD1 (5 bases). The CDR3 has 14 residues. Trimming took 7 bases from V and 5 from J, leaving 20 bases between them. Looked up from germline, CDR1 is SQVTM and CDR2 is ANQGSEA. The CDR3, as DNA: TGCAGCGGGGATGGGGCGCACTGGGGAACTGAAGCTTTCTTT. Protein: CSGDGAHWGTEAFF.